There are many counts of the clone carrying this T cell receptor beta chain. Its specificity is not known. This sample is part of a study of T cells after yellow fever vaccination. Universal primer sites and UMIs were introduced during 5'RACE template-switching synthesis of TCR cDNA. TCRdb re-called the 5' RACE reads with MiXCR, one entry per CDR3 protein. The table lists 300,000 or so distinct CDR3 sequences, around 8.6% of them singletons. Study outcomes and limitations: Contamination by abundant bulk-population clonotypes could be present in FACS-sorted repertoires. Re-detected after boosting: most primary clones, about 96% of CD4 and roughly 88% of CD8. Compared with primary, the secondary response was weaker and peaked at day 5, not 15.

Germline V gene sequence: CDR1 LGHNA, CDR2 YNFKEQ. The CDR3 has 16 residues. V lost 4 bases and J 1 base, leaving 17 bases between the germline ends. This sequence originates from a man in his late teens or twenties who received the YFV17D yellow fever vaccine. The rearrangement uses TRBV4-2 and TRBJ2-7; D is possibly TRBD2 (6 bases). This specimen was CD4+ T cells sorted from PBMCs, taken 5 days after the yellow fever booster vaccination. CDR3: CASSPAGKDGSYEQYF. The CDR3 DNA reads TGTGCCAGCAGCCCCGCGGGGAAGGACGGTTCCTACGAGCAGTACTTC.